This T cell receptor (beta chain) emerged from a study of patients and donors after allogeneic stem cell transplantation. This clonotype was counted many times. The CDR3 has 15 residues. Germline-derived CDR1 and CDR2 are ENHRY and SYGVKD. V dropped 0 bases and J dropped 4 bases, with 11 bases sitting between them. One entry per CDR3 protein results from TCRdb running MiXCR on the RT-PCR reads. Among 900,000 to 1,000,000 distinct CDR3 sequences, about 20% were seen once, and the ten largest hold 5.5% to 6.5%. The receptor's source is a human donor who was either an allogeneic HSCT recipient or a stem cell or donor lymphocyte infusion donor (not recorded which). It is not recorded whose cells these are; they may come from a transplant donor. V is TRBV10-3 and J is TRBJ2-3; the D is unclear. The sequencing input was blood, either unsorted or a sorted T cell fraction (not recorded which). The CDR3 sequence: CAISESGRVADTQYF. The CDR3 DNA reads TGTGCCATCAGTGAGTCGGGTCGGGTTGCAGATACGCAGTATTTT.